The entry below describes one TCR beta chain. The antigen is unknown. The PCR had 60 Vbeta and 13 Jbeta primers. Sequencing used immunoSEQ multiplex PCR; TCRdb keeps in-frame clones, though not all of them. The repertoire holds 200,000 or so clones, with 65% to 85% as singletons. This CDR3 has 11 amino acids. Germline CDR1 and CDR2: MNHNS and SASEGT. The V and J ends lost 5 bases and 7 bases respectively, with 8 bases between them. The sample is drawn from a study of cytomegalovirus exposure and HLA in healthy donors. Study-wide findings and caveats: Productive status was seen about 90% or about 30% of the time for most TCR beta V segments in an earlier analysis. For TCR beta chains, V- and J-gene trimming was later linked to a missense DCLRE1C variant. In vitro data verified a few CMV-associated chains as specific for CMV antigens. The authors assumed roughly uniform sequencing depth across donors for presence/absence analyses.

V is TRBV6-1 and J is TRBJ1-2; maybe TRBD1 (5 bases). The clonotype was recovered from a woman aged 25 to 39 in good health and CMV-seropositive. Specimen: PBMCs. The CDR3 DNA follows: TGTGCCAGCAGTCCCCAGGGTGGCTACACCTTC. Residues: CASSPQGGYTF.